Listed here is a single T cell receptor beta chain. The CDR3 is made up of 11 amino acids. Germline-derived CDR1 and CDR2 are SQVTM and ANQGSEA. Trimming took off 7 bases at V and 7 bases at J, with 13 bases between the two ends. Generated by immunoSEQ multiplex PCR, the TCRdb table keeps only in-frame clones and is missing some. The sample contains around 100,000 clones, around 82% of which appear only once. This record belongs to a study of blood T cell repertoires in COVID-19. Study at large: Whether acute or convalescent, the COVID-19 samples came from the United States, Italy and Spain. T cells, B-cell-depleted T cells, or PBMCs supplied cDNA or gDNA.

The receptor's source is a human donor in a cohort sampled during active or convalescent COVID-19. V usage is TRBV29-1 and J usage is TRBJ1-2; TRBD1 might be the D (5 bases). The sequenced sample consisted of peripheral blood. The DNA of the CDR3 is TGCAGCGGAAACCAGGGTAGTGGCTACACCTTC. Translating it yields CSGNQGSGYTF.